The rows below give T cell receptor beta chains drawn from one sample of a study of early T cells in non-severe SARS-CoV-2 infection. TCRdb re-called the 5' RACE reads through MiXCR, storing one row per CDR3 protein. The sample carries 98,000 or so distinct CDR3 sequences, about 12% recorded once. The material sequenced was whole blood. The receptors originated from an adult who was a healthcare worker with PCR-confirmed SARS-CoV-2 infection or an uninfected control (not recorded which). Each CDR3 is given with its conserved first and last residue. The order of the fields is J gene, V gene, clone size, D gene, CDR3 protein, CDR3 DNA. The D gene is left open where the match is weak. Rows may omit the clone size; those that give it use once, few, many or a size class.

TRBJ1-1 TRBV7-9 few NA CAPAVAGSEAFF TGTGCCCCGGCCGTGGCGGGGTCTGAAGCTTTCTTT
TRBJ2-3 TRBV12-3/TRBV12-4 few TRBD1 CASSLTIFRTGEGDTQYF TGTGCCAGCAGTTTAACGATTTTTAGGACAGGGGAGGGCGATACGCAGTATTTT
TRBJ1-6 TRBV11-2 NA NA CASSFGISPLHF TGTGCCAGCAGCTTTGGGATTTCACCCCTCCACTTT
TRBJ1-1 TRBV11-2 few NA CASSFNRMNTEAFF TGTGCCAGCAGCTTTAATAGAATGAACACTGAAGCTTTCTTT
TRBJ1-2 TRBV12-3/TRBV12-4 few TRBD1 CASRPGQGANYGYTF TGTGCCAGCAGACCCGGACAGGGGGCGAACTATGGCTACACCTTC
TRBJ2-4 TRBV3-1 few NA CASSPIVGGRNIQYF TGTGCCAGCAGCCCCATCGTGGGGGGAAGAAACATTCAGTACTTC
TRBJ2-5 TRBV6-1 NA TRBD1 CASSEAPHETGGTETQYF TGTGCCAGCAGTGAAGCCCCCCATGAGACAGGGGGCACAGAGACCCAGTACTTC
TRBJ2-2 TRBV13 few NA CASSLSPRRSTGELFF TGTGCCAGCAGCTTAAGCCCCAGGCGTAGCACCGGGGAGCTGTTTTTT
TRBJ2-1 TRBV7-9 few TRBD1 CASSLGRDSSSYNEQFF TGTGCCAGCAGCTTAGGCCGGGACAGCAGCTCCTACAATGAGCAGTTCTTC
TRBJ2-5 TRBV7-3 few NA CASSPPGVQETQYF TGTGCCAGCAGCCCACCGGGTGTCCAAGAGACCCAGTACTTC
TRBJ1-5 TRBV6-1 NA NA CASSERWQSYSNQPQHF TGTGCCAGCAGTGAAAGGTGGCAGAGCTATAGCAATCAGCCCCAGCATTTT
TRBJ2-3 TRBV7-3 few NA CASSRIRTDTQYF TGTGCCAGCAGCCGGATCCGCACAGATACGCAGTATTTT
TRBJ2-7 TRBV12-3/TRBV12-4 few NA CASSWGTIGRYEQYF TGTGCCAGCAGTTGGGGGACGATAGGCCGCTACGAGCAGTACTTC
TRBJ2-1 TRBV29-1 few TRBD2 CSAWAGAVPYNEQFF TGCAGCGCCTGGGCGGGAGCTGTCCCCTACAATGAGCAGTTCTTC
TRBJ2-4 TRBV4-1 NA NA CASSQRGAGIQYF TGCGCCAGCAGCCAACGGGGCGCCGGCATTCAGTACTTC
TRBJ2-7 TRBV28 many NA CASSPSGRGDASYEQYF TGTGCCAGCAGCCCATCAGGCAGGGGAGATGCGTCCTACGAGCAGTACTTC
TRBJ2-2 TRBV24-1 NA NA CATSGRGSGELFF TGTGCCACCAGTGGACGTGGGTCGGGGGAGCTGTTTTTT